The 25 T cell receptor beta chains reported below all come from one sample, sequenced in a study of STAT3 mutations in large granular lymphocyte leukemia. General study points: In T-cell large granular lymphocyte leukemia, about half of patients showed multiple immunodominant subclonotypes.

The assay was immunoSEQ multiplex PCR, and TCRdb's table has in-frame clones only and misses some. The sample contains about 9,200 clones, more than 70% of which appear only once. What these receptors recognize is not known. Material: peripheral blood mononuclear cells. The source of these receptors is a man aged 55-75 years with T-cell large granular lymphocyte leukemia. Some clones in this sample may be carry-over from other donors' samples.

This sequence joins TRBV5-1 and TRBJ1-4, with 11 nucleotides matching TRBD1. The CDR3 spans 16 residues. V shed 4 bases and J 6 bases; nucleotides not matched to a gene: 8. Germline CDR1 is SGHRS and CDR2 is YFSETQ. The CDR3 protein is CASSPEPGQGDEKLFF. The CDR3 DNA is TGCGCCAGCAGCCCAGAACCGGGACAGGGGGATGAAAAACTGTTTTTT.

The chain links TRBV11-1 to TRBJ2-1, with 7 nucleotides matching TRBD2. Per germline, CDR1 SGHAT and CDR2 FQDESV (reference sequence). J lost 10 bases, V lost 2 bases, and 8 bases had no gene match. This CDR3 has 14 amino acids. CDR3: CASSLFAGAGEQFF. CDR3 coding DNA: TGTGCCAGCAGCTTATTTGCGGGAGCGGGGGAGCAGTTCTTC.

The V gene is TRBV10-3, the J gene TRBJ2-5; TRBD1 agrees at 7 bases. Germline CDR1 reads ENHRY; CDR2 reads SYGVKD. The CDR3 spans 13 residues. V dropped 6 bases and J dropped 5; count of bases not matched to a gene: 6. The CDR3 is CAISPGQKETQYF. The CDR3 DNA is TGTGCCATCAGCCCGGGACAGAAGGAGACCCAGTACTTC.

The rearrangement uses TRBV6-6 and TRBJ1-5; D is undetermined. The germline V gene encodes CDR1 MNHNY and CDR2 SVGAGI (reference sequence). The CDR3 runs to 14 residues. V lost 5 bases and J 3 bases, leaving 11 bases between the germline ends. CDR3 loop: CASSRERFNQPQHF. In DNA form, the CDR3 reads TGTGCCAGCAGTAGAGAACGGTTCAATCAGCCCCAGCATTTT.

The chain links TRBV6-1 to TRBJ2-7; TRBD1 aligns across 8 bases. The trim removed 6 bases at V and 4 bases at J, leaving 8 bases unmatched. The CDR3 is made up of 14 amino acids. The germline CDR1 and CDR2 sequences are MNHNS and SASEGT. CDR3 sequence (DNA): TGTGCCAGCAGGGACCGACAGGGGAAGTACGAGCAGTACTTC. Translated: CASRDRQGKYEQYF.

This clone was counted a single time. V is TRBV19 and J is TRBJ1-5; D is unresolved. Germline CDR1 reads LNHDA; CDR2 reads SQIVND (reference sequence). Trimming left V 3 bases short and J 6 bases short, with 9 bases between. CDR3 size: 13 residues. The CDR3 protein is CASSMSHSQPQHF. For the CDR3, the DNA is TGTGCCAGTAGTATGTCCCACAGTCAGCCCCAGCATTTT.

In its sample, this clone was seen once. J is TRBJ2-1 and V is TRBV5-3; no reliable D call. TRBV5-3 is labeled an ORF, and its function is uncertain. The CDR3 has 14 amino acids. Trimming cost V 1 base and J 5 bases, with 10 bases left between them. CDR3 loop: CARSLKYRDNEQFF. CDR3 DNA sequence: TGTGCCAGAAGCTTGAAATATAGAGACAATGAGCAGTTCTTC.

The chain combines TRBV4-1 with TRBJ2-7; D call uncertain. Germline CDR1 MGHRA, CDR2 YSYEKL. The CDR3 consists of 14 residues. Trimming left V 0 bases short and J 3 bases short, with 9 bases between. This CDR3 is CASSQDVRSYEQYF. As DNA, the CDR3 is TGCGCCAGCAGCCAAGATGTCAGAAGCTACGAGCAGTACTTC.

Comment on this clone: An end of the junction does not agree with germline; a read error may underlie this. The chain links TRBV7-7 to TRBJ2-2, with 7 bases lining up with TRBD2. The length of the CDR3 is 14 residues. Germline V gene sequence: CDR1 SSHAT, CDR2 FNYEAQ (reference sequence). CDR3 in DNA: TGTGCTAGCAGCTTAGCGGGTGGGCCCGGGGAGCTGTTTTTT. This sequence encodes CASSLAGGPGELFF.

In its sample, this clone was seen a few times. V usage is TRBV19 and J usage is TRBJ2-7; 7 bases fit TRBD2. The CDR3 runs 13 residues. Germline CDR1 LNHDA, CDR2 SQIVND (reference sequence). With 4 bases clipped from V and 6 bases from J, the junction kept 6 bases outside the gene matches. CDR3 sequence: CASSTLTGGEQYF. The CDR3 coding sequence is TGTGCCAGTAGTACCCTGACGGGAGGCGAGCAGTACTTC.

This rearrangement joins TRBV19 to TRBJ1-2; D unresolved. CDR3 length equals 12 residues. V shed 5 bases and J shed 8 bases, with 12 bases lying between them. Germline lookup yields CDR1 LNHDA and CDR2 SQIVND (reference sequence). This chain's CDR3 is CASSPQREGYTF. In nucleotides, the CDR3 is TGTGCCAGTAGTCCCCAGAGGGAAGGCTACACCTTC.

The V and J genes are TRBV27 and TRBJ2-7; D is possibly TRBD2 (6 bases). This CDR3 comprises 18 residues. The ends were cut back, 3 bases at V and 5 bases at J, with 26 bases in the middle. Germline V gene data show CDR1 as MNHEY and CDR2 as SMNVEV (reference sequence). The CDR3 DNA follows: TGTGCCAGCAGTTTTGGGCCCGGTTTCGCGGGAAGTGGAGACGAGCAGTACTTC. This sequence encodes CASSFGPGFAGSGDEQYF.

The gene calls are TRBV7-9 and TRBJ2-1, with 8 nucleotides matching TRBD1. V was clipped by 5 bases and J by 6 bases; unmatched bases: 0. There are 12 residues in the CDR3. From germline, CDR1 is SEHNR and CDR2 FQNEAQ (reference sequence). The CDR3 region is CASSQGANEQFF. The CDR3 DNA is TGTGCCAGCAGCCAGGGGGCCAATGAGCAGTTCTTC.

This clone was seen a few times. The J gene is TRBJ1-2, the V gene TRBV6-6, with D possibly matching TRBD1 (6 bases). V lost 8 bases, J lost 4 bases, and 11 bases lay in between. The CDR3 has 12 amino acids. The germline gives CDR1 MNHNY, CDR2 SVGAGI (reference sequence). The DNA of the CDR3 is TGTGCCAGCGAAGGGACACTCTATGGCTACACCTTC. Translation gives CASEGTLYGYTF.

This chain joins TRBV7-6 and TRBJ2-5; 11 nucleotides align to TRBD1. V shed 0 bases and J 5 bases; nucleotides not matched to a gene: 11. Germline CDR1 reads SGHVS; CDR2 reads FNYEAQ. The length of the CDR3 is 18 residues. The CDR3 here is CASSLAFSGTGGGETQYF. CDR3 sequence (DNA): TGTGCCAGCAGCTTAGCATTCTCCGGGACAGGGGGTGGGGAGACCCAGTACTTC. The variable domain in full, completed from reference TRBV7-6 and TRBJ2-5, reads GAGVSQSPRYKVTKRGQDVALRCDPISGHVSLYWYRQALGQGPEFLTYFNYEAQQDKSGLPNDRFSAERPEGSISTLTIQRTEQRDSAMYRCASSLAFSGTGGGETQYFGPGTRLLVL.

This chain links TRBV4-1 with TRBJ2-3, with D possibly called TRBD1 or TRBD2 (5 bases each). This CDR3 contains 13 residues. Germline V gene data show CDR1 as MGHRA and CDR2 as YSYEKL. The germline V and J ends were trimmed by 4 bases and 6 bases, with 11 bases remaining between them. The CDR3 loop is CASSPGPADTQYF. CDR3 bases: TGCGCCAGCAGCCCGGGACCCGCGGATACGCAGTATTTT.

The genes are TRBV7-2 and TRBJ1-2; possible D gene TRBD1, 5 bases. The CDR3 contains 13 residues. Trimming left V 2 bases short and J 8 bases short, with 12 bases between. CDR1 is SGHTA and CDR2 is FQGNSA in the germline V gene. CDR3 loop: CASSLIRGDGYTF. CDR3 nucleotide sequence: TGTGCCAGCAGCTTAATACGGGGGGACGGCTACACCTTC.

The CDR3 DNA is TGCGCCAGCAGCCCTCCAGGGACAGGGAACACTGAAGCTTTCTTT. Translating gives CASSPPGTGNTEAFF. The chain couples TRBV5-1 to TRBJ1-1; 8 nucleotides line up with TRBD1. Germline trimming cut 4 bases from V and 1 base from J; bases unmatched to any gene: 6. CDR1 is SGHRS, CDR2 YFSETQ, per germline. The length of the CDR3 is 15 residues.

The chain couples TRBV5-1 to TRBJ2-7; no reliable D call. CDR1 and CDR2 from the germline V gene are SGHRS and YFSETQ. The CDR3 runs 16 residues. V lost 0 bases and J 0 bases, leaving 13 bases between the germline ends. The CDR3 nucleotides read TGCGCCAGCAGCTTGGACGGCAGGTTCAGCTCCTACGAGCAGTACTTC. It specifies CASSLDGRFSSYEQYF. The whole variable domain, filled in from reference TRBV5-1 and TRBJ2-7, reads KAGVTQTPRYLIKTRGQQVTLSCSPISGHRSVSWYQQTPGQGLQFLFEYFSETQRNKGNFPGRFSGRQFSNSRSEMNVSTLELGDSALYLCASSLDGRFSSYEQYFGPGTRLTVT.

The J gene is TRBJ1-2, the V gene TRBV10-2; 7 nucleotides match TRBD1. The germline V gene encodes CDR1 WSHSY and CDR2 SAAADI. With 2 bases clipped from V and 5 bases from J, the junction kept 5 bases outside the gene matches. The CDR3 runs 14 residues. CDR3 in amino acids: CASSESRGGYGYTF. In DNA form, the CDR3 reads TGCGCCAGCAGTGAGAGCAGGGGGGGTTATGGCTACACCTTC.

The V and J genes are TRBV13 and TRBJ2-7, with no clear D. The CDR3 spans 12 residues. The ends were cut back, 0 bases at V and 3 bases at J, with 3 bases in the middle. Germline CDR1 is PRHDT and CDR2 is FYEKMQ (reference sequence). CDR3 residues: CASSLGVYEQYF. The CDR3 DNA sequence: TGTGCCAGCAGCTTAGGGGTCTACGAGCAGTACTTC.

The gene calls are TRBV9 and TRBJ2-7; TRBD1 might be the D (6 bases). The CDR3 is 18 residues long. Trimming cost V 3 bases and J 5 bases, with 27 bases left between them. Germline V gene data show CDR1 as SGDLS and CDR2 as YYNGEE. The CDR3 protein is CASSATPMTLGADNEQYF. The CDR3 DNA is TGTGCCAGCAGCGCCACTCCAATGACATTGGGGGCGGATAACGAGCAGTACTTC.

This sequence joins TRBV29-1 and TRBJ1-1; 8 bases fit TRBD1. V lost 3 bases and J lost 2; bases outside the gene matches: 2. The CDR3 has 13 amino acids. The germline CDR1 and CDR2 sequences are SQVTM and ANQGSEA. The CDR3 is CSVETGANTEAFF. The CDR3 bases are TGCAGCGTTGAGACAGGGGCAAACACTGAAGCTTTCTTT.

This sequence joins TRBV6-5 and TRBJ2-5; TRBD2 matches 13 bases. V gave up 5 bases and J gave up 14 bases; unmatched junction bases: 5. The CDR3 spans 12 residues. Germline CDR1 is MNHEY and CDR2 is SVGAGI. The CDR3 coding sequence is TGTGCCAGCAGTCCGGGACTAGCGGGGACTTACTTC. This sequence encodes CASSPGLAGTYF.

The chain uses TRBV9 and TRBJ2-1; TRBD1 matches at 9 bases. After removal of 1 base from V and 3 bases from J, the junction contained 5 bases not matched to a gene. The CDR3 totals 16 residues. Germline values: CDR1 SGDLS, CDR2 YYNGEE. In DNA form, the CDR3 reads TGTGCCAGCAGCGTATCCTCGGGACAGGGCTACAATGAGCAGTTCTTC. This codes for CASSVSSGQGYNEQFF.